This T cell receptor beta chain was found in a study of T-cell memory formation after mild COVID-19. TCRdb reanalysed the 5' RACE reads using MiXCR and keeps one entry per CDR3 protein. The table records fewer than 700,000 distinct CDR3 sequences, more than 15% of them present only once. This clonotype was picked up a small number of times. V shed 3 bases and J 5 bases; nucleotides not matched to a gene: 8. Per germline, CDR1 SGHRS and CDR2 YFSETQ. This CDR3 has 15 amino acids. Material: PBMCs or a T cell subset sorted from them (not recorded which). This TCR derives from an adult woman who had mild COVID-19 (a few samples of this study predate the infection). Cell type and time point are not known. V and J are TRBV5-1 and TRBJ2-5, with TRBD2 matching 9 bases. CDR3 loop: CASSSLAGASETQYF. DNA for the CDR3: TGCGCCAGCAGCTCCTTAGCGGGGGCCTCTGAGACCCAGTACTTC.